This T cell receptor beta chain is drawn from a study of OX40 agonist ivuxolimab in advanced cancers. Turning to the study itself: Patients received intravenous ivuxolimab every 2 weeks at 0.01 to 10 mg/kg. Cohort: approximately 83% men, mean age 60, aged about 20 to 90.

The protocol was immunoSEQ multiplex PCR, while the TCRdb copy is restricted to in-frame clones and leaves out a portion. The table has more than 5,500 clones, 80% to 90% seen once. The CDR3 loop spans 15 amino acids. The germline CDR1 and CDR2 sequences are SGHVS and FQNEAQ. Trimming removed 2 bases at V and 3 bases at J, with 14 bases between. The chain recombines TRBV7-8 with TRBJ2-7; possible D gene TRBD2, 5 bases. The clonotype was recovered from an adult with an advanced solid tumor such as melanoma, head and neck, liver or kidney cancer. This specimen consisted of CD4+ or CD8+ T cells sorted from blood, obtained in a trial of the OX40 agonist ivuxolimab. CDR3 sequence reads: CASSLRRAENYEQYF. DNA for the CDR3: TGTGCCAGCAGCTTACGGCGGGCAGAGAACTACGAGCAGTACTTC.